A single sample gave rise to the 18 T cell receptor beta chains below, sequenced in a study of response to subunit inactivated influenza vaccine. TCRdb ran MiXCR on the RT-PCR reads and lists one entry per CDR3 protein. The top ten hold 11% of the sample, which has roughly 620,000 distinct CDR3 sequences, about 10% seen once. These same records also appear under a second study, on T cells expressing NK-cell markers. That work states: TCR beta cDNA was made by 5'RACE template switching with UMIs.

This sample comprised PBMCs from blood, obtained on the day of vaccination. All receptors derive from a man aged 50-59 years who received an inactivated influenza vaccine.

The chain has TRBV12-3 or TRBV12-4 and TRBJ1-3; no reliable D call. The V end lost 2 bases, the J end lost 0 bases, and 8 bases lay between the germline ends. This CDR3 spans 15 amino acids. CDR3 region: CASSLIASSGNTIYF. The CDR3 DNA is TGTGCCAGCAGTTTAATTGCGAGCTCTGGAAACACCATATATTTT.

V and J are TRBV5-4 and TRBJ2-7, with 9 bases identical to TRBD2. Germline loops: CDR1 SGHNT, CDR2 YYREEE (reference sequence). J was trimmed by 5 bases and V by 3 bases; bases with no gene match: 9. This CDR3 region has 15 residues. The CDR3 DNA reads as TGTGCCAGCAGCTCCCGCGGGGGGGCTAGCCACGAGCAGTACTTC. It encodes CASSSRGGASHEQYF.

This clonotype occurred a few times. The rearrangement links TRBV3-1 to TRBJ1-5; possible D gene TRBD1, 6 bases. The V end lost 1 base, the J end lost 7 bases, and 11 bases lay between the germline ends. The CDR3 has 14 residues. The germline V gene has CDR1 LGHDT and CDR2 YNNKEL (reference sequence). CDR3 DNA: TGTGCCAGCAGCCAAGCAGGGGCTTGGCAGCCCCAGCATTTT. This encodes CASSQAGAWQPQHF.

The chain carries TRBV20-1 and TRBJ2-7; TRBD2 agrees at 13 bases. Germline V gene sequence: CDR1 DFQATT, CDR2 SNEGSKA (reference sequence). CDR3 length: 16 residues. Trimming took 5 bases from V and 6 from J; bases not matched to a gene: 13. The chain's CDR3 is CSAAEGKTSGRSEQYF. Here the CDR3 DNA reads TGCAGTGCTGCGGAGGGGAAGACTAGCGGGAGGAGCGAGCAGTACTTC.

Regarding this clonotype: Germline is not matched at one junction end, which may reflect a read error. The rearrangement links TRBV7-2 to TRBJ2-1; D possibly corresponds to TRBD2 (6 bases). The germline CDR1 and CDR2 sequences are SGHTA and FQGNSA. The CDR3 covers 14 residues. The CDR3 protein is CASGLAAGVYEQFF. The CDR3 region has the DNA TGTGCCAGCGGCTTAGCGGCCGGTGTCTATGAGCAGTTCTTC. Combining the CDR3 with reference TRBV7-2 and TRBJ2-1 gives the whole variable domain GAGVSQSPSNKVTEKGKDVELRCDPISGHTALYWYRQSLGQGLEFLIYFQGNSAPDKSGLPSDRFSAERTGGSVSTLTIQRTQQEDSAVYLCASGLAAGVYEQFFGPGTRLTVL.

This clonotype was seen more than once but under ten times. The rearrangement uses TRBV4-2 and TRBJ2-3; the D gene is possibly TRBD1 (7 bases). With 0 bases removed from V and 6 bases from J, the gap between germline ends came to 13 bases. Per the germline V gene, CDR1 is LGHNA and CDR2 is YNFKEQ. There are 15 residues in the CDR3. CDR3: CASSQEEGAGDTQYF. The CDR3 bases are TGTGCCAGCAGCCAAGAGGAGGGGGCTGGGGATACGCAGTATTTT.

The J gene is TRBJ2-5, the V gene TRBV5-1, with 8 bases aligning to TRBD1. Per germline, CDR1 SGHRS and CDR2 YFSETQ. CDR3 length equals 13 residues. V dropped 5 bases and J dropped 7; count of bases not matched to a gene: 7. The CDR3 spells CASSHGTGGTQYF. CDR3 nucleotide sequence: TGCGCCAGCAGTCATGGGACAGGCGGGACCCAGTACTTC. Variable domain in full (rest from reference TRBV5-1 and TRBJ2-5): KAGVTQTPRYLIKTRGQQVTLSCSPISGHRSVSWYQQTPGQGLQFLFEYFSETQRNKGNFPGRFSGRQFSNSRSEMNVSTLELGDSALYLCASSHGTGGTQYFGPGTRLLVL.

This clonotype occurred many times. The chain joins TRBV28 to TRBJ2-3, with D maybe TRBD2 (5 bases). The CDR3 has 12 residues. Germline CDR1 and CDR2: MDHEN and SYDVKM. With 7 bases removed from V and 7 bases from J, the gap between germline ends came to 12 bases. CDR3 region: CASTGIRYTQYF. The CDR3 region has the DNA TGTGCCAGCACCGGGATTCGGTATACGCAGTATTTT.

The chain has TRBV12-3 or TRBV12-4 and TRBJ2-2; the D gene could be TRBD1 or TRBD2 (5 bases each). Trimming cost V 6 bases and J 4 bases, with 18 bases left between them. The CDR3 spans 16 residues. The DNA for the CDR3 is TGTGCCAGCAGAAACCTGGGACGGTCCGGCACCGGGGAGCTGTTTTTT. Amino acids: CASRNLGRSGTGELFF.

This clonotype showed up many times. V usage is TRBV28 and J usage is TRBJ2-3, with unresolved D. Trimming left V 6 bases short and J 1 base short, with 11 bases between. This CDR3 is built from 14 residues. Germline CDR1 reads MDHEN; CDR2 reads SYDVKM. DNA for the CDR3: TGTGCCAGCAGGTCGCCAGGAGGCACAGATACGCAGTATTTT. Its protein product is CASRSPGGTDTQYF.

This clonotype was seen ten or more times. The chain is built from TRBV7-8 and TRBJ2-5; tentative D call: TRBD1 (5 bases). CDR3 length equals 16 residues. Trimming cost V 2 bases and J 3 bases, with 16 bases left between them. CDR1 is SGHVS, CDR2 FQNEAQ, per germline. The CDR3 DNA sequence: TGTGCCAGCAGCTTACCCTCCCAAGGGGCGAAAGAGACCCAGTACTTC. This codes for CASSLPSQGAKETQYF.

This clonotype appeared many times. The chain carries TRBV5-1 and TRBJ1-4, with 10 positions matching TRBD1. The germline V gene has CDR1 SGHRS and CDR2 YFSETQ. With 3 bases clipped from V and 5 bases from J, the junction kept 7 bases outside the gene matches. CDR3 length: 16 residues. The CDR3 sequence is CASSSGPGQGNEKLFF. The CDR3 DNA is TGCGCCAGCAGCTCCGGGCCGGGACAGGGGAATGAAAAACTGTTTTTT.

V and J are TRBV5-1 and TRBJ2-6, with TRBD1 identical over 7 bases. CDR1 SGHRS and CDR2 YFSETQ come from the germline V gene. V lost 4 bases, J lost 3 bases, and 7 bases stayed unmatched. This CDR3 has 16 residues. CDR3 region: CASSAEGARGANVLTF. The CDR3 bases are TGCGCCAGCAGCGCAGAGGGGGCGCGTGGGGCCAACGTCCTGACTTTC.

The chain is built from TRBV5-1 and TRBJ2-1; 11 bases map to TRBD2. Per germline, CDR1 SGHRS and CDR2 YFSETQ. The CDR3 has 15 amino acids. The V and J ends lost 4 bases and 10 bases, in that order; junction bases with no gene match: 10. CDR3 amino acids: CASSPSGGNPIEQFF. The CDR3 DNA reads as TGCGCCAGCAGCCCTAGCGGGGGGAACCCCATAGAGCAGTTCTTC.

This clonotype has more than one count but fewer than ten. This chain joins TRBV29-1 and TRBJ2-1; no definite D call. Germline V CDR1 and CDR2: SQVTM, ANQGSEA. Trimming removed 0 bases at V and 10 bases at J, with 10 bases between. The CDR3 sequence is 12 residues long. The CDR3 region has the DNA TGCAGCGTTGAAGACGGTGCGAGAGAGCAGTTCTTC. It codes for CSVEDGAREQFF.

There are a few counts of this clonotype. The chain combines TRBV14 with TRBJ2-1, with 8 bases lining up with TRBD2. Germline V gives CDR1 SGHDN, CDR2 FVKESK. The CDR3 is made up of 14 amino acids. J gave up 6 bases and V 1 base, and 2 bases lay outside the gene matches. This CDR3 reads CASSQAGGLNEQFF. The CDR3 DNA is TGTGCCAGCAGCCAAGCGGGGGGGCTCAATGAGCAGTTCTTC.

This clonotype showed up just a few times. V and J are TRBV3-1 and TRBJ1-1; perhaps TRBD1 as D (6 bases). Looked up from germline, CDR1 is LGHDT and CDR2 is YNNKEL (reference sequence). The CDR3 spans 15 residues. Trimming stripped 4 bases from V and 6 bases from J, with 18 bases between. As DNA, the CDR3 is TGTGCCAGCAGCCCCCGGGGGGCAGAGGGGGCTGAAGCTTTCTTT. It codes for CASSPRGAEGAEAFF.

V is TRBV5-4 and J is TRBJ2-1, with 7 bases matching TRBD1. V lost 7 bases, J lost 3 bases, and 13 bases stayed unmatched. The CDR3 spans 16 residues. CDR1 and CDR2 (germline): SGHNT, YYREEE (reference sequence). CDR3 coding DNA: TGTGCCAGCTCACCCTCGACAGGGCGAGTCTACAATGAGCAGTTCTTC. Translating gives CASSPSTGRVYNEQFF. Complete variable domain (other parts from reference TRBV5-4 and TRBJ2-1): ETGVTQSPTHLIKTRGQQVTLRCSSQSGHNTVSWYQQALGQGPQFIFQYYREEENGRGNFPPRFSGLQFPNYSSELNVNALELDDSALYLCASSPSTGRVYNEQFFGPGTRLTVL.